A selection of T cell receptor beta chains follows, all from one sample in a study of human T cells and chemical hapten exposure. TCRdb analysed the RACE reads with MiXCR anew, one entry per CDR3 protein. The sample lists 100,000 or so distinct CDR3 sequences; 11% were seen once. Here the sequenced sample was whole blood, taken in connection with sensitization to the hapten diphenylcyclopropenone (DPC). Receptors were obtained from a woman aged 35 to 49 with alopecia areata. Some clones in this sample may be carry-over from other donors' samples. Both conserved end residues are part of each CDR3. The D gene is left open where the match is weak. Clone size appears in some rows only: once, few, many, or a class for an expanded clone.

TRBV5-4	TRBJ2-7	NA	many	TGTGCCAGCAGCTGGGGTCTTAAGGACGAGCAGTACTTC	CASSWGLKDEQYF
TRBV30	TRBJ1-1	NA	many	TGTGCCTGGAGCGACCGGCGGGGCACTGAAGCTTTCTTT	CAWSDRRGTEAFF
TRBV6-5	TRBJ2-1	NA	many	TGTGCCAGCAGTTACTGGGCGGGACAGAAATACAATGAGCAGTTCTTC	CASSYWAGQKYNEQFF
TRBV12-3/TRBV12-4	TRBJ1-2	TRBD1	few	TGTGCCAGCAGTTTTAGGGACAGGGAAAATGGCTACACCTTC	CASSFRDRENGYTF
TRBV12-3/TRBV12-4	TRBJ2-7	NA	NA	TGTGCCAGCAGCCCGCCGGGGGTCCCTGGCTCCTACGAGCAGTACTTC	CASSPPGVPGSYEQYF
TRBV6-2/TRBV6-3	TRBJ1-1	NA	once	TGTGCCAGCAGTCGCCCGAGGTTGGGGAAAGCTTTCTTT	CASSRPRLGKAFF
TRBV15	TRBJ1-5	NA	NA	TGTGCCACCAGCAGAGATCAGGGTCAGCCCCAGCATTTT	CATSRDQGQPQHF
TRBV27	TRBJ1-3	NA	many	TGTGCCAGCAGTCAAACACTACCTGGAAACACCATATATTTT	CASSQTLPGNTIYF
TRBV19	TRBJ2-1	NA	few	TGTGCCAGTAGTATAGAACCTTACAATGAGCAGTTCTTC	CASSIEPYNEQFF
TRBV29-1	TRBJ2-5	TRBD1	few	TGCAGCGCCAGGGGGCGCGAGACCCAGTACTTC	CSARGRETQYF
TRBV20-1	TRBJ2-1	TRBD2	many	TGCAGTGCTAGACTTTTAGGGGCTAGCGGTGGCCCCCTAAATGAGCAGTTCTTC	CSARLLGASGGPLNEQFF
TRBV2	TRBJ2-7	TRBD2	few	TGTGCCAGCAGTGTTGGGGCTAGCGGGAGAAGGGAGTACTTC	CASSVGASGRREYF
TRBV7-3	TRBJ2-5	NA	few	TGTGCCAGTGGGAAGGCTGGGGAGACCCAGTACTTC	CASGKAGETQYF
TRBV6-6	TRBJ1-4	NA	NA	TGTGCCAGCAGTTCCTTGAACAACGGGGGTGAAAAACTGTTTTTT	CASSSLNNGGEKLFF
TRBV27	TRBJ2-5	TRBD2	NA	TGTGCCAGCAGTCGAATCGGGGTAGCGGGGGGCAAAGAGACCCAGTACTTC	CASSRIGVAGGKETQYF
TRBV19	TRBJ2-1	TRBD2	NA	TGTGCCAGTAGTATTAGCGGGCGGGGCAATGAGCAGTTCTTC	CASSISGRGNEQFF
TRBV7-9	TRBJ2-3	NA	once	TGTGCCAGCAGCGAAGGAAGGTCCTCCACAGATACGCAGTATTTT	CASSEGRSSTDTQYF
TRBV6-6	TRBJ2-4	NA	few	TGTGCCAGCAGCCCCTATGAAACCATTCAGTACTTC	CASSPYETIQYF
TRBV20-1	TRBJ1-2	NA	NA	TGCAGTGCCCCAGGGAAGCCGACAGGCTCCTATGGCTACACCTTC	CSAPGKPTGSYGYTF
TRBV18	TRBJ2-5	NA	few	TGTGCCAGCTCACCCCAGGGTCGCCAAGAGACCCAGTACTTC	CASSPQGRQETQYF
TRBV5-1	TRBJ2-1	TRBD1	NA	TGCGCCAGCAGCCTCAATACAGGGGACGAGCAGTTCTTC	CASSLNTGDEQFF
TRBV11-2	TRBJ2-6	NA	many	TGTGCCAGCAGGCAACGGGCGTCTGGGGCCAACGTCCTGACTTTC	CASRQRASGANVLTF
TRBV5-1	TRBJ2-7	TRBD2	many	TGCGCCAGCAGCTCCCAGACTAGCGGGAGAATCTACGAGCAGTACTTC	CASSSQTSGRIYEQYF
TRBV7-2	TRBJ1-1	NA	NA	TGTGCCAGCAGCTTAGGTGGGGCCGCAATGAACACTGAAGCTTTCTTT	CASSLGGAAMNTEAFF
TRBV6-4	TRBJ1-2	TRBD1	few	TGTGCCACCCAACCTTTGGCAGGGGGCTATGGCTACACCTTC	CATQPLAGGYGYTF
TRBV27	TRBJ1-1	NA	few	TGTGCCAGCAGTTTATCCCTTGGTATAGGTGAAGCTTTCTTT	CASSLSLGIGEAFF
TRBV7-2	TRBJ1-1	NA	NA	TGTGCCAGCAGCTTCGCCAGATTGAAAGTCTCTGAAGCTTTCTTT	CASSFARLKVSEAFF
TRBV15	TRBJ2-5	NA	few	TGTGCCACCAGCAGAGGAGGGGGCCAAGAGACCCAGTACTTC	CATSRGGGQETQYF
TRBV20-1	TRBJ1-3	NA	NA	TGCAGTGCTAGGGGGGGTCTTTTAGTTGAGAACACCATATATTTT	CSARGGLLVENTIYF
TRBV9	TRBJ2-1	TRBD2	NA	TGTGCCAGCAGCGATAGCGGGAGGGGTTACAATGAGCAGTTCTTC	CASSDSGRGYNEQFF
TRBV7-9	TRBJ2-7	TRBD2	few	TGTGCCAGCAGTCCAACCGGCCCTAGCGGGAGCGGCGAGCAGTACTTC	CASSPTGPSGSGEQYF
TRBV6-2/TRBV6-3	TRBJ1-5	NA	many	TGTGCCAGCACTGCCCCTAATCAGCCCCAGCATTTT	CASTAPNQPQHF